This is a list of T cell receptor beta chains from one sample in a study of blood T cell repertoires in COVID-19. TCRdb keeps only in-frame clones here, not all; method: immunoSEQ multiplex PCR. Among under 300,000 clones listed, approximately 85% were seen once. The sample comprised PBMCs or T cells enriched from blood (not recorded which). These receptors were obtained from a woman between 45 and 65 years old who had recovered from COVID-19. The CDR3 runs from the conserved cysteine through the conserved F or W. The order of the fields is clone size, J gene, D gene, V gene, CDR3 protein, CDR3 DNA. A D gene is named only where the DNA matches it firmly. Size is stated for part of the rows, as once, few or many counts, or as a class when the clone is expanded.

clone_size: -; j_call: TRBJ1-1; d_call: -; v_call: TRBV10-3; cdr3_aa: CAARRTANTEAFF; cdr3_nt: TGTGCCGCCCGGAGGACAGCCAACACTGAAGCTTTCTTT
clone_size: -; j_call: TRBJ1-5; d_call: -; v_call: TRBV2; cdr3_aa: CASSVPGFRNQPQHF; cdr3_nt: TGTGCCAGCAGTGTGCCCGGGTTCCGCAATCAGCCCCAGCATTTT
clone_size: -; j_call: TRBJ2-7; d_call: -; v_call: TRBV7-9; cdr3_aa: CASSQPMGDEQYF; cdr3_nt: TGTGCCAGCAGCCAACCCATGGGAGACGAGCAGTACTTC
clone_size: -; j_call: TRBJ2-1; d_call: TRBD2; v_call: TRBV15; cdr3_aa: CATSSGLAEWNEQFF; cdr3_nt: TGTGCCACCAGCAGTGGACTAGCGGAGTGGAATGAGCAGTTCTTC
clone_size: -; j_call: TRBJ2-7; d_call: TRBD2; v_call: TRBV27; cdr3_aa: CASSEGSGRILPSYEQYF; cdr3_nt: TGTGCCAGCAGTGAGGGTAGCGGGAGGATCCTGCCCTCCTACGAGCAGTACTTC
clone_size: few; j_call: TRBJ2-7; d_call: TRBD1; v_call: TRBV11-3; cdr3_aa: CASSRGQGEQYF; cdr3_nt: TGTGCCAGCAGCCGGGGACAGGGAGAGCAGTACTTC
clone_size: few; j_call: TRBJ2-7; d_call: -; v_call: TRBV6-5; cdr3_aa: CASSETRDLYF; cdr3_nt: TGTGCCAGCAGCGAGACCCGGGACTTGTACTTC
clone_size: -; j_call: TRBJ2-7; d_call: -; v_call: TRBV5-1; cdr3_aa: CASSLWGSGAYEQYF; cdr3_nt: TGCGCCAGCAGCTTGTGGGGGTCAGGGGCCTACGAGCAGTACTTC
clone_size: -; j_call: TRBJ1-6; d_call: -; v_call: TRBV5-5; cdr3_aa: CASSLDPGDNSPLHF; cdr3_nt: TGTGCCAGCAGCTTGGATCCAGGGGATAATTCACCCCTCCACTTT
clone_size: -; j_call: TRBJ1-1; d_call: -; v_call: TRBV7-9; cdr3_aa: CASSQTAPWGAFF; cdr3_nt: TGTGCCAGCAGCCAGACAGCCCCCTGGGGAGCTTTCTTT
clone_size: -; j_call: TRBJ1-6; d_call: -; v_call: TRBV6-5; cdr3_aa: CASSRTVYNSPLHF; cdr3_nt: TGTGCCAGCAGTCGGACAGTTTATAATTCACCCCTCCACTTT
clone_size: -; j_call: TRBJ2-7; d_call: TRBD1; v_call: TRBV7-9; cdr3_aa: CASSPGTVYEQYF; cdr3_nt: TGTGCCAGCAGCCCCGGGACAGTCTACGAGCAGTACTTC
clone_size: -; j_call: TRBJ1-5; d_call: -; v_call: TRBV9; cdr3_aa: CASSRGGANQPQHF; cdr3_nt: TGTGCCAGCAGCAGAGGGGGGGCCAATCAGCCCCAGCATTTT
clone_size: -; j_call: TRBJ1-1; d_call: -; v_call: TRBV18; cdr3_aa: CASSRADSGLNTEAFF; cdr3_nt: TGTGCCAGCTCACGGGCTGATTCAGGGCTAAACACTGAAGCTTTCTTT
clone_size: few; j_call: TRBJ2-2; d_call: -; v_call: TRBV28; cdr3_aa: CASRTANTGELFF; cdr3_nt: TGTGCCAGCCGGACAGCGAACACCGGGGAGCTGTTTTTT
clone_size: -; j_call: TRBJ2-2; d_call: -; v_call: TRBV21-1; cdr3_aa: CASSKFVSSRTGRQTGNTGELFF; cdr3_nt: TGTGCCAGCAGCAAATTTGTCTCTTCACGGACAGGGAGACAAACGGGAAACACCGGGGAGCTGTTTTTT
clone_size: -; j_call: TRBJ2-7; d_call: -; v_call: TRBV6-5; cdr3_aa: CASSYTDRSLYEQYF; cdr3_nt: TGTGCCAGCAGTTACACCGACAGGAGTCTCTACGAGCAGTACTTC
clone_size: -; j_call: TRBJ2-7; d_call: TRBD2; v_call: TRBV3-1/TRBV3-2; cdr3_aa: CASSQLAGNEQYF; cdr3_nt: TGTGCCAGCAGCCAACTAGCGGGAAACGAGCAGTACTTC
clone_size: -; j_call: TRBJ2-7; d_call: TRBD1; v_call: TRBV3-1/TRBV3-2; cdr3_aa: CASSLRTGLSPYF; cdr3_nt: TGTGCCAGCAGCCTACGGACAGGTTTATCCCCGTACTTC
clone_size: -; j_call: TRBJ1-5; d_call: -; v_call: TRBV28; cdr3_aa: CASSLARTVNQPQHF; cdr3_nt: TGTGCCAGCAGTTTAGCTCGGACAGTTAATCAGCCCCAGCATTTT
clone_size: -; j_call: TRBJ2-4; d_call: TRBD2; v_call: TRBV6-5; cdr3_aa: CASSSTSGIKNIQYF; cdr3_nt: TGTGCCAGCAGTTCTACTAGCGGAATAAAAAACATTCAGTACTTC
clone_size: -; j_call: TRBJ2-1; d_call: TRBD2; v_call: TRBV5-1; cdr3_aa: CASRASGSVDEQFF; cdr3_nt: TGCGCCAGCAGGGCTAGCGGGTCCGTCGATGAGCAGTTCTTC
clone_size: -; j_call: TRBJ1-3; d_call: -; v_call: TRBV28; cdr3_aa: CASSLRRSSGNTIYF; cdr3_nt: TGTGCCAGCAGTTTACGGCGGTCCTCTGGAAACACCATATATTTT
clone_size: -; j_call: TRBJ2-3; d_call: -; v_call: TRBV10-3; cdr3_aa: CAIRPGGGLVTDTQYF; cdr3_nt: TGTGCCATCAGGCCCGGCGGGGGCCTCGTCACAGATACGCAGTATTTT
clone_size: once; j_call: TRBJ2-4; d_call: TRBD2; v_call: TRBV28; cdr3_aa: CASSILAGGSGKNIQYF; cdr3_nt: TGTGCCAGCAGTATACTAGCGGGAGGCTCCGGCAAAAACATTCAGTACTTC
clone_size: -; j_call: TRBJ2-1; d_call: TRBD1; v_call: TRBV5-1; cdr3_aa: CASSSKGQQTYDEQFF; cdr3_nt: TGCGCCAGCAGCTCTAAGGGACAGCAAACTTACGATGAGCAGTTCTTC
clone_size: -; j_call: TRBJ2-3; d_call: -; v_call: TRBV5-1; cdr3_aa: CASSLSGEGTDTQYF; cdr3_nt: TGCGCCAGCAGCTTGTCGGGAGAGGGCACAGATACGCAGTATTTT
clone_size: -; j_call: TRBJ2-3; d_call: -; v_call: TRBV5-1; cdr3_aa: CASSLAISADTQYF; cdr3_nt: TGCGCCAGCAGCTTGGCCATTAGCGCAGATACGCAGTATTTT
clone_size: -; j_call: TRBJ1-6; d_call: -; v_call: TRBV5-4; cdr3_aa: CASSSSGDYNSPLHF; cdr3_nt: TGTGCCAGCAGTTCGTCGGGGGACTATAATTCACCCCTCCACTTT
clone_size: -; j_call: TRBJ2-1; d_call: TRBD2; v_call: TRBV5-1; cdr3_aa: CASSPRGAGTSASRWNEQFF; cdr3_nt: TGCGCCAGCAGCCCACGGGGGGCGGGGACTAGCGCCTCCCGGTGGAATGAGCAGTTCTTC
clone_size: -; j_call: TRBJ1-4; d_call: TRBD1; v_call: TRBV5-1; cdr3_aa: CASSEGRGLSNEKLFF; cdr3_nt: TGCGCCAGCAGTGAGGGCAGGGGGCTCTCTAATGAAAAACTGTTTTTT
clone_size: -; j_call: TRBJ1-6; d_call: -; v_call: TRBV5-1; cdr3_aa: CASSLVANSPLHF; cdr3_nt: TGCGCCAGCAGCTTGGTGGCTAATTCACCCCTCCACTTT
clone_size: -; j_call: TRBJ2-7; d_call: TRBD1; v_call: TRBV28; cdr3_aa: CASRRQGSFYEQYF; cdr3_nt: TGTGCCAGCAGGAGACAGGGGTCGTTCTACGAGCAGTACTTC
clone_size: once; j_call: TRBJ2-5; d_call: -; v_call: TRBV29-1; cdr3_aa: CSGTPPLVDQETQYF; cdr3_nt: TGCAGCGGTACCCCACCTCTAGTGGACCAAGAGACCCAGTACTTC
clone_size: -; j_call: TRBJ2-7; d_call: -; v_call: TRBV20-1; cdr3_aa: CSASSPTTYEQYF; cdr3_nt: TGCAGTGCTAGTAGTCCTACTACCTACGAGCAGTACTTC
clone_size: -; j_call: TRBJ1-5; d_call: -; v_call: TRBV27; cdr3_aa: CASSSIGNQPQHF; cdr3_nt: TGTGCCAGCAGTTCAATCGGTAATCAGCCCCAGCATTTT
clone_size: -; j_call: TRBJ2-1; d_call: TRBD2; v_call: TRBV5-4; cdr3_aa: CASSLAGGRAVYNEQFF; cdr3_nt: TGTGCCAGCAGCTTGGCGGGCGGGAGGGCTGTTTACAATGAGCAGTTCTTC
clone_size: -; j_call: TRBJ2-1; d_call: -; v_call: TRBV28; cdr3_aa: CASSQTSIAYNEQFF; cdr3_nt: TGTGCCAGCAGTCAAACTAGCATAGCCTACAATGAGCAGTTCTTC
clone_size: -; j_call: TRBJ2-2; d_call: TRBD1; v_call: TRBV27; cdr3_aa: CASSAGGDTGELFF; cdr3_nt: TGTGCCAGCAGTGCAGGGGGCGACACCGGGGAGCTGTTTTTT
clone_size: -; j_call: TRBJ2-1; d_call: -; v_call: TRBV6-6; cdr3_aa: CASSYASATYNEQFF; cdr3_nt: TGTGCCAGCAGTTACGCTAGCGCGACCTACAATGAGCAGTTCTTC
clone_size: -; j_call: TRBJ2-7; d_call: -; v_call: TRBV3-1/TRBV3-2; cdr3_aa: CASSRLGSAIYEQYF; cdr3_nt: TGTGCCAGCAGCCGTCTAGGATCGGCAATCTACGAGCAGTACTTC
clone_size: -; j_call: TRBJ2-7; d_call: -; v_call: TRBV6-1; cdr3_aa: CASSEGAGMSF; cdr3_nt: TGTGCCAGCAGTGAAGGGGCAGGGATGTCCTTC
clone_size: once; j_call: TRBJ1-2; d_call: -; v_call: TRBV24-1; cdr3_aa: CATSEDSNYGYTF; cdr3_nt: TGTGCCACCAGTGAAGACAGTAACTATGGCTACACCTTC
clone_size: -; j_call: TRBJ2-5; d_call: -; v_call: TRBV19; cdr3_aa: CASSIGALTQETQYF; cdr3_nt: TGTGCCAGTTCGATTGGAGCTTTAACTCAAGAGACCCAGTACTTC